Described below is a single T cell receptor (beta chain) sequence and its context. It lacks a known antigen. The sample holds no much larger clone one base away, and base qualities are not on file. To prepare the library, the immunoSEQ multiplex PCR assay was applied. TCRdb obtained this table from immuneACCESS and retained in-frame rearrangements with V and J assigned. These tables miss some clones; where compared with another copy, unresolved V genes account for less than half of the shortfall, and the remainder is unexplained. For this sample there are tens of thousands of clones; approximately 91% appear just once. The top ten clonotypes cover 5.5% to 8% of the sample. The record originates from a study of T cell changes during pregnancy in multiple sclerosis (dated by TCRdb to between 2018 and 2021). Some background on the complete study: The study looked at changes in the T cell repertoire across pregnancy in women with multiple sclerosis.

The CDR3 holds 15 amino acids from the cysteine to the phenylalanine. Of the read, only the CDR3 DNA is kept; its 45 bases are in frame from base 1. V is reduced by 6 bases and J by 0 bases, leaving a spacing of 14 bases between them. The germline V gene specifies MGHRA as CDR1 and YSYEKL as CDR2. The sequence came from a female donor with multiple sclerosis, enrolled in a pregnancy study. The source material was CD8+ T cells from peripheral blood mononuclear cells, sampled in the second trimester of pregnancy. Recombination linked TRBV4-1 to TRBJ1-2; the D gene identity is not certain. The nucleotide sequence is given as TGCGCCAGCAGGACAACAGAGTTAGCTAACTATGGCTACACCTTC. Translation gives CASRTTELANYGYTF.